This entry is about one T cell receptor beta chain. Its antigen remains unidentified. Nothing much larger sits one base from this clone, and base qualities are not available. The time point label corresponds to: newly diagnosed GD, antithyroid drugs for less than 3 months. RNA was extracted from PBMCs in TRIzol for both TCR sequencing and RNA sequencing. The diagnosis of Graves' disease followed American Thyroid Association guidelines. Patients were recruited from an endocrinology department in Xi'an, China. Each patient gave approximately 9 milliliters of peripheral blood, collected in an EDTA anticoagulant tube. Ficoll Paque Plus density gradient separation was used to isolate PBMCs, and no further T cell sorting was performed. An Agilent 2100 Bioanalyzer and agarose gel were used to assess RNA quality, and a NanoDrop 2000 was used to measure RNA concentration. The library was built by means of multiplex PCR. Sequencing used an Illumina HiSeq 4000. TCR beta libraries were built with iRepertoire HTBI primers and Arm-PCR amplification of CDR3 regions. PCR products were gel purified before sequencing. Per the original workflow: Across samples, 60 to 75 TRBV and approximately 15 TRBJ segments were identified and used for gene usage analysis of CDR3 amino acid clonotypes. COPE and FqMerger were used to merge filtered high-quality paired reads into contigs. Contigs were aligned with BLAST to IMGT TRBV, TRBD and TRBJ reference genes, and CDR3 was defined per IMGT. Clonotypes above 0.1% frequency were classified as highly expanded clones. Shannon entropy was used to measure repertoire diversity, and the Gini coefficient was used to measure V-J evenness. Clonotypes shared by more than one individual were considered public. Clones were called with MiXCR by TCRdb after fastp trimmed the public reads at Q25, and only in-frame beta chains were retained. Rows are unified per CDR3 protein, each entry keeping the most common DNA and genes. TCRdb's processing, not the study's, gives the V and J calls here. Across this sample there are about 360,000 distinct CDR3 sequences, with around 15% seen only once. Around 20% of the sample is in the top ten clones.

This entry is derived from a study of regulatory T cells in long-lasting Graves disease (dated by TCRdb to the early 2020s). About the full investigation: Antithyroid drugs had been taken for less than 3 months by newly diagnosed Graves' disease patients. The study was conducted in China and was registered as a clinical trial. A total of around 33 samples underwent TCR sequencing, from roughly 13 patients with persistent Graves' disease and approximately 20 patients with newly diagnosed Graves' disease. Persistent Graves' disease patients were compared with newly diagnosed Graves' disease patients by peripheral blood TCR sequencing and RNA sequencing. Broader findings and caveats from the paper: Persistent patients shared more public clonotypes among themselves (2,741) than newly diagnosed patients did (approximately 970). Because the primary lesion, thyroid tissue, could not be accessed, the study looked at peripheral blood alone. The small sample size was acknowledged by the authors as a limitation that may reduce accuracy. Compared with newly diagnosed patients, patients with persistent Graves' disease had lower TCR Shannon entropy and fewer highly expanded clones, which suggests clonal expansion. Preferential use of TRBV28, TRBJ1-2 and TRBJ2-5 was observed in persistent disease, whereas TRBV20-1 and TRBJ2-1 were favored in newly diagnosed disease. Only the TCR beta chain was sequenced and analyzed.

Per the germline V gene, SGHAT is the CDR1 and FQNNGV is the CDR2. Including the terminal cysteine and phenylalanine, the CDR3 comprises 15 residues. The read is trimmed to its CDR3 DNA, 45 bases read in frame from base 1. Trimming accounts for 5 bases at V and 2 bases at J, while the number of junction bases matched to no gene is 8. The data also belong to a second study, concerning T cells in Graves' hyperthyroidism and ophthalmopathy. That second report states: Graves' hyperthyroidism was defined as stable when no progression to ophthalmopathy occurred over 18 months of follow-up. Hyperthyroidism patients were aged 18 to 65 years and newly diagnosed, with disease duration of less than 2 months. The study excluded patients with uncontrolled infections, other autoimmune diseases, pregnancy or lactation. Diagnoses were based on clinical symptoms, serum thyroxine and TRAb, thyroid ultrasound and orbital computed tomography. For the first round of RT-PCR on the TCR CDR3, the HTBI primer set was used together with the Qiagen OneStep RT-PCR kit. Blood samples also contained most of the expanded thyroid clonotypes (frequency above 0.001), which suggests that blood repertoires may reflect thyroid immune responses. In cross-validation, a model built on a 13 V-J signature told ophthalmopathy apart from stable hyperthyroidism with approximately 91% sensitivity and roughly 81% specificity, and in testing the same model reached 80%/75%. During validation, the model predicted progression to ophthalmopathy a median of around 7 months ahead of onset, with around 65% sensitivity and roughly 72% specificity. A discovery cohort of roughly 100 patients, 43 with Graves' ophthalmopathy and over 55 with stable Graves' hyperthyroidism, was used to find distinguishing TCR V-J signatures. An independent validation cohort of about 19 hyperthyroidism patients and 17 patients who later progressed to ophthalmopathy tested prospective prediction of ophthalmopathy. For training and testing, the 110 or so patients in the discovery cohort were randomly divided in a 7:3 ratio. Thyroid tissue and blood T-cell repertoires from more than five Graves' hyperthyroidism patients were also compared in the study. After sampling, hyperthyroidism patients received methimazole starting at 30 mg daily, and ophthalmopathy patients received high-dose intravenous methylprednisolone. A second multiplex PCR round built the libraries, followed by size selection and purification. Paired-end sequencing of the libraries was performed with 100 bp reads on an Illumina HiSeq2000. SOAPnuke was used to process the raw data, with reads discarded if the reads contained adapters or uncalled bases, had a mean Phred below 15, or lacked an exact constant-primer or identifier match. COPE v1.2.5 was used to merge high-quality paired reads, and clonotypes were defined as unique nucleotide sequences. MiTCR v1.1 was used to align the clonotypes against IMGT TRBV, TRBD and TRBJ reference segments. Analysis was restricted to V-J combinations with a frequency above 0.0001, which covered 99.2% of repertoires. The TCS score was defined as F50 (clonal expansion) divided by E x V (chaos), with BLOSUM62-based TCRdist calculated between CDR3 peptides within each V-J. Welch's t-statistics and random forest reduced roughly 540 V-J features to 13, which were used in a naive Bayes classifier (R e1071). Sample size was not statistically predetermined, and investigators were not blinded to group allocation. TCR Vbeta CDR3 sequencing of 120 to 150 peripheral blood samples (under 45 ophthalmopathy, 75 hyperthyroidism and roughly 17 progressor patients) is reported in the paper.

The chain is made from TRBV11-2 and TRBJ1-2, with 7 central nucleotides matching TRBD1. This receptor was obtained from a woman aged 18-30 years with Graves disease. Donor details come from another sample of the same person, matched by shared clones. Sequencing used peripheral blood mononuclear cells (PBMCs), obtained at new diagnosis, from a patient treated with antithyroid drugs. The nucleotide sequence is given as TGTGCCAGCAGCGGAGGGGACAGCGGAAACTATGGCTACACCTTC. Protein translation: CASSGGDSGNYGYTF.